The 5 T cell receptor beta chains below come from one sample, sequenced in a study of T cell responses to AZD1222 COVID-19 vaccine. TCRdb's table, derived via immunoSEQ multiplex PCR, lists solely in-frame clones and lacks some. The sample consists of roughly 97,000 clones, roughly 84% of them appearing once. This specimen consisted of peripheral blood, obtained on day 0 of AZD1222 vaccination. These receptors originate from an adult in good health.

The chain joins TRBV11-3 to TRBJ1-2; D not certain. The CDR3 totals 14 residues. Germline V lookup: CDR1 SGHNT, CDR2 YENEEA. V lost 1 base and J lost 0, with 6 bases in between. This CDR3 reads CASSLGGSNYGYTF. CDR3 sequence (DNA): TGTGCCAGCAGCTTAGGCGGATCTAACTATGGCTACACCTTC.

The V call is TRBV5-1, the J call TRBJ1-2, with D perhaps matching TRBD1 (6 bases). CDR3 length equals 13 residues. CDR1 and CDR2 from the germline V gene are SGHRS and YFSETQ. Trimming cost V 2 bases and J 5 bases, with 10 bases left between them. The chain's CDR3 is CASSFEGGYGYTF. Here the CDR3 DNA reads TGCGCCAGCAGCTTTGAAGGGGGGTATGGCTACACCTTC.

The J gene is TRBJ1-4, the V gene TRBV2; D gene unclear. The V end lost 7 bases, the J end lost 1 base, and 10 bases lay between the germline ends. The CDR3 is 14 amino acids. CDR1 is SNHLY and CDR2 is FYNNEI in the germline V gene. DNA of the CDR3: TGTGCCAGCAAGAGGGAGAGAACTAATGAAAAACTGTTTTTT. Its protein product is CASKRERTNEKLFF.

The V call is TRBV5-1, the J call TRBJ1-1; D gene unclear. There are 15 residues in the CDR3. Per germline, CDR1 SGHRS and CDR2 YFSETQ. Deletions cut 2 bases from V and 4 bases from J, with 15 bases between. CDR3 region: CASSFSDEHTTEAFF. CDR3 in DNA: TGCGCCAGCAGCTTTTCTGACGAACATACCACTGAAGCTTTCTTT.

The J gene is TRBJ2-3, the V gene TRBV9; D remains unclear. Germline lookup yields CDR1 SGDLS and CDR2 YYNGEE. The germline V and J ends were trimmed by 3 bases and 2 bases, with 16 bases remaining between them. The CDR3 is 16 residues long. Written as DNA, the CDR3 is TGTGCCAGCAGCGGACGCTCGCCCTTCTACACAGATACGCAGTATTTT. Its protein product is CASSGRSPFYTDTQYF.